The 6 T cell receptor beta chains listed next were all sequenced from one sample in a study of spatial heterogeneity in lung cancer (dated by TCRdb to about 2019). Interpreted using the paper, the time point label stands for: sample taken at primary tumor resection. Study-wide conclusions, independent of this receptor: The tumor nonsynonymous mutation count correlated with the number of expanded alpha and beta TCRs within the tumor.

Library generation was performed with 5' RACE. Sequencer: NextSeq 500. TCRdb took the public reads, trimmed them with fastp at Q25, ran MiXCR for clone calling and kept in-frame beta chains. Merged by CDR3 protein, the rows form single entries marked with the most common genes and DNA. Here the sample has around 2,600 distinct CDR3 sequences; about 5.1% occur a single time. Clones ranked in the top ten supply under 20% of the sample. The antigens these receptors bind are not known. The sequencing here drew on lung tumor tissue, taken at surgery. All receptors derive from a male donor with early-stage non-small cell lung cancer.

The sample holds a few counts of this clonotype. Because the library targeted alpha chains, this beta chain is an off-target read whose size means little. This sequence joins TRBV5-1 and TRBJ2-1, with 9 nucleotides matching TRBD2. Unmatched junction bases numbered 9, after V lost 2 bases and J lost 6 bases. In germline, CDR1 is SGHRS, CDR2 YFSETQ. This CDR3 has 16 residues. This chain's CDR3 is CASSLAGGPVTNEQFF. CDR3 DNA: TGCGCCAGCAGCTTAGCGGGGGGCCCTGTCACCAATGAGCAGTTCTTC.

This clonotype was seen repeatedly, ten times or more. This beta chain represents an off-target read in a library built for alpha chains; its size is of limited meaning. The CDR3 nucleotides are TGTGCCAGCAGCCAAGAGTGGGGGGGGTACTATAATTCACCCCTCCACTTT. This translates into CASSQEWGGYYNSPLHF. The chain carries TRBV3-1 and TRBJ1-6; maybe TRBD1 (5 bases). Germline lookup yields CDR1 LGHDT and CDR2 YNNKEL (reference sequence). Trimming left V 0 bases short and J 3 bases short, with 12 bases between. The CDR3 spans 17 residues.

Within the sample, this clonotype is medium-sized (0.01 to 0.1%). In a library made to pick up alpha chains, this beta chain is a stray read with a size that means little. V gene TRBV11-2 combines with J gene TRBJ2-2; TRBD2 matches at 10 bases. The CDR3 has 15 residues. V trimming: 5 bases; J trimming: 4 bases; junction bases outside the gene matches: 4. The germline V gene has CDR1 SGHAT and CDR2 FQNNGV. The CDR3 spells CASSPSGRGTGELFF. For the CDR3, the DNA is TGTGCCAGCAGCCCAAGCGGGAGGGGCACCGGGGAGCTGTTTTTT.

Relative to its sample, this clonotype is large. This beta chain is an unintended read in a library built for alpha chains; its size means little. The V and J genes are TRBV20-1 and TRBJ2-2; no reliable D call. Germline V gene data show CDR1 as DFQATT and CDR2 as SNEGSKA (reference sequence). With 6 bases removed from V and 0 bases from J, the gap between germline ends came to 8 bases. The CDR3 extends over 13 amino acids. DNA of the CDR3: TGCAGTGCCGCGGACGCGAACACCGGGGAGCTGTTTTTT. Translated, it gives CSAADANTGELFF.

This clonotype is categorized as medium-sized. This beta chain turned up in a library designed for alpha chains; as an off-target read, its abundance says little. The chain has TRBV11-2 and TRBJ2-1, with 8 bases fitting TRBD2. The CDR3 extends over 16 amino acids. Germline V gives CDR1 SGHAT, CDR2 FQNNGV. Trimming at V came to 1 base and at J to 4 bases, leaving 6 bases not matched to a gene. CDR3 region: CASSLGSAGAYNEQFF. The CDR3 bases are TGTGCCAGCAGCTTAGGGTCAGCGGGAGCTTACAATGAGCAGTTCTTC.

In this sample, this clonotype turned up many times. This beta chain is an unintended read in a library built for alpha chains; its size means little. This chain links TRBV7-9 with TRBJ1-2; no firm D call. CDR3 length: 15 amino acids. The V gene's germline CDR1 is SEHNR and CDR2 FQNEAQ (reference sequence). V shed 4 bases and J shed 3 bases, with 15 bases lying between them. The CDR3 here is CASSSLGPLDYGYTF. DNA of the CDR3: TGTGCCAGCAGCTCCTTGGGCCCCCTCGACTATGGCTACACCTTC.